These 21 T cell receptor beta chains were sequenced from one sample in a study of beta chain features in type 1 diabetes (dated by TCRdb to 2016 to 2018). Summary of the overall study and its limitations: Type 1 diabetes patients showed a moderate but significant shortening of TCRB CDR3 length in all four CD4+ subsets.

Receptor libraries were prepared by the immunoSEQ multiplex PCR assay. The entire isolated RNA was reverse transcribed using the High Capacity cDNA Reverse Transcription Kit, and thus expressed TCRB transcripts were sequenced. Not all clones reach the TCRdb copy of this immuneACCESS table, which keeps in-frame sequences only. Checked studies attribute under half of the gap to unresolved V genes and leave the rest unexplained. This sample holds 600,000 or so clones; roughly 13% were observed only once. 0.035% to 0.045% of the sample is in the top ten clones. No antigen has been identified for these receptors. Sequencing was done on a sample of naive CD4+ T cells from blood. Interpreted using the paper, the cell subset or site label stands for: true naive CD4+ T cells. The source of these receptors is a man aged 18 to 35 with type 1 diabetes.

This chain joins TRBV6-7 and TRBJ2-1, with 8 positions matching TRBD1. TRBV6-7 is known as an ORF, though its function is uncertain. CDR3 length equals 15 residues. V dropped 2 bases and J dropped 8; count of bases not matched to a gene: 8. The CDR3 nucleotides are TGTGCCAGCAGTTACCCCGGACAGGGTAGGGATGAGCAGTTCTTC. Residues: CASSYPGQGRDEQFF.

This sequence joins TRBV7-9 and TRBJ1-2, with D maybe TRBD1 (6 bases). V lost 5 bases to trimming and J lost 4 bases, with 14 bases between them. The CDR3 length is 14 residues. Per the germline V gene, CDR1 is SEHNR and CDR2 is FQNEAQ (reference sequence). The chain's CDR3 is CASSASQGFYGYTF. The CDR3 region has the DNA TGTGCCAGCAGCGCCTCCCAGGGGTTCTATGGCTACACCTTC.

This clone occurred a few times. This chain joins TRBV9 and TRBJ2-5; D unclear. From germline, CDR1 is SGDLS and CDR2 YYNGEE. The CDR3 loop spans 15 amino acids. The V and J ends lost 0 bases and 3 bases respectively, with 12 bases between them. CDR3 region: CASSVGAVSEETQYF. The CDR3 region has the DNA TGTGCCAGCAGCGTAGGGGCAGTCTCTGAAGAGACCCAGTACTTC.

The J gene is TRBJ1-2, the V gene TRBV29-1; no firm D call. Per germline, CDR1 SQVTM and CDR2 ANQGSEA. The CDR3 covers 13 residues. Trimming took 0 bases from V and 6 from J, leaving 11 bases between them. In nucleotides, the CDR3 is TGCAGCGTTGAAGATCTCGGACCACATGGCTACACCTTC. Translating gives CSVEDLGPHGYTF.

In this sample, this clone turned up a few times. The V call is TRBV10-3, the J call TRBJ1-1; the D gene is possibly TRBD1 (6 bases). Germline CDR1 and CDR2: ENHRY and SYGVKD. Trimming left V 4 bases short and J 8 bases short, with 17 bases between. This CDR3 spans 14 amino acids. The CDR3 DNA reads TGTGCCATCAGTGGGCAGGGGAAGCAATCCGAAGCTTTCTTT. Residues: CAISGQGKQSEAFF.

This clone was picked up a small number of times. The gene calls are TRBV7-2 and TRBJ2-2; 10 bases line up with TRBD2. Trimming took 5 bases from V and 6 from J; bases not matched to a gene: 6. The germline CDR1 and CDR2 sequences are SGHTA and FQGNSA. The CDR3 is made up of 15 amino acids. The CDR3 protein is CASSPPGLASGELFF. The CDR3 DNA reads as TGTGCCAGCAGCCCCCCGGGACTAGCGTCCGGGGAGCTGTTTTTT. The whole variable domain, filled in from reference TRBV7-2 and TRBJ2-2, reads GAGVSQSPSNKVTEKGKDVELRCDPISGHTALYWYRQSLGQGLEFLIYFQGNSAPDKSGLPSDRFSAERTGGSVSTLTIQRTQQEDSAVYLCASSPPGLASGELFFGEGSRLTVL.

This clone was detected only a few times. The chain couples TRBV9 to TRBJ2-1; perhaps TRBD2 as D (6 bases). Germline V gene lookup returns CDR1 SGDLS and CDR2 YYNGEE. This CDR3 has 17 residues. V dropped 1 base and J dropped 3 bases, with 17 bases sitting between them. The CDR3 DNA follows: TGTGCCAGCAGCGTATCTTATTTACTAGCTGTCTACAATGAGCAGTTCTTC. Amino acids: CASSVSYLLAVYNEQFF.

CDR3 residues: CASSWVALDTGELFF. DNA for the CDR3: TGTGCCAGCAGCTGGGTAGCCCTGGACACCGGGGAGCTGTTTTTT. V and J are TRBV7-8 and TRBJ2-2; D call uncertain. V was cut by 4 bases and J by 3 bases, with 12 bases left in between. Germline V lookup: CDR1 SGHVS, CDR2 FQNEAQ. CDR3 length equals 15 residues.

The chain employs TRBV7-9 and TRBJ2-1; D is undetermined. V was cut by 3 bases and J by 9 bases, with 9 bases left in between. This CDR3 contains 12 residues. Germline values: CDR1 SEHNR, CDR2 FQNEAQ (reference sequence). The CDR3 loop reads CASSFSVVEQFF. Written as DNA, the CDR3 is TGTGCCAGCAGCTTCTCGGTCGTTGAGCAGTTCTTC.

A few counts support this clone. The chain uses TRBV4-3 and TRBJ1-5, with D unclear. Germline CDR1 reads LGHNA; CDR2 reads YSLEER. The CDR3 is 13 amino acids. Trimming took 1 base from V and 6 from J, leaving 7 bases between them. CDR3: CASSQGEGQPQHF. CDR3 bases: TGCGCCAGCAGCCAAGGGGAGGGTCAGCCCCAGCATTTT.

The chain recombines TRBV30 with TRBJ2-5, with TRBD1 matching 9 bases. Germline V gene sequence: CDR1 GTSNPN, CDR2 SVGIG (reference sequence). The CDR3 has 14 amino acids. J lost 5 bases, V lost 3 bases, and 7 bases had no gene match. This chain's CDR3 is CAWSYGTGRETQYF. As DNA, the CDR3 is TGTGCCTGGAGCTATGGGACAGGGAGGGAGACCCAGTACTTC.

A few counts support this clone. The CDR3 sequence: CASSQLGEGNEQFF. Written as DNA, the CDR3 is TGTGCCAGCAGTCAGTTGGGGGAGGGCAATGAGCAGTTCTTC. The V call is TRBV6-6, the J call TRBJ2-1; 7 positions match TRBD2. The CDR3 has 14 amino acids. V lost 5 bases, J lost 6 bases, and 7 bases stayed unmatched. Per germline, CDR1 MNHNY and CDR2 SVGAGI (reference sequence).

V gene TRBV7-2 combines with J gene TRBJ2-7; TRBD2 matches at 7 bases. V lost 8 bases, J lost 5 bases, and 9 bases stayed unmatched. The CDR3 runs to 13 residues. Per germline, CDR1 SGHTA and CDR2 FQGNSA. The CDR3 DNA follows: TGTGCCAGCGCCCCTAGCGGCGTCCACGAGCAGTACTTC. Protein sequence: CASAPSGVHEQYF.

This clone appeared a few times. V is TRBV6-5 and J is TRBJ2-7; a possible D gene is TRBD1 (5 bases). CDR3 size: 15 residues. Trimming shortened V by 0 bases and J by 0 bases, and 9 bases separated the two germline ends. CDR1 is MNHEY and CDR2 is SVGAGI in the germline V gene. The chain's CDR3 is CASSYSGQSSYEQYF. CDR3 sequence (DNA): TGTGCCAGCAGTTACTCGGGGCAGTCCTCCTACGAGCAGTACTTC.

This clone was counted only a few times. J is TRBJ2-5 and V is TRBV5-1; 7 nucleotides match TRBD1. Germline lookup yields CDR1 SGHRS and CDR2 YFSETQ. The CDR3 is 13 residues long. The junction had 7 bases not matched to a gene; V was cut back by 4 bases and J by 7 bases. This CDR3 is CASSLGTDGTQYF. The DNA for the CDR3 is TGCGCCAGCAGCCTAGGGACAGATGGGACCCAGTACTTC.

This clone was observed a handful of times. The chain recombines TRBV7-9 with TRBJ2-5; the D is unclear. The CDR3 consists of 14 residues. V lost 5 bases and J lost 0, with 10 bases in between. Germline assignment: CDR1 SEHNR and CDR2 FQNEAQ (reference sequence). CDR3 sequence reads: CASSPGPNQETQYF. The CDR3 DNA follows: TGTGCCAGCAGCCCTGGACCGAACCAAGAGACCCAGTACTTC.

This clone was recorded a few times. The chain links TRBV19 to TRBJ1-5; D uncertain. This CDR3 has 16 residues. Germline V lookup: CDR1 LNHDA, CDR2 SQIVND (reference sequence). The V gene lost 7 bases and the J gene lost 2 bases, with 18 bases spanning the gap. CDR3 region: CASTHLVGGGNQPQHF. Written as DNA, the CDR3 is TGTGCCAGTACCCATCTCGTGGGCGGCGGCAATCAGCCCCAGCATTTT. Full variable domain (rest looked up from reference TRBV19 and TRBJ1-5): DGGITQSPKYLFRKEGQNVTLSCEQNLNHDAMYWYRQDPGQGLRLIYYSQIVNDFQKGDIAEGYSVSREKKESFPLTVTSAQKNPTAFYLCASTHLVGGGNQPQHFGDGTRLSIL.

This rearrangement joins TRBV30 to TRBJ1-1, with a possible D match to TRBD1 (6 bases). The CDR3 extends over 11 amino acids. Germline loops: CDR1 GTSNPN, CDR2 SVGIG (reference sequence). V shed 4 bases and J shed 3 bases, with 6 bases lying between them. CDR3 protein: CAWTGDTEAFF. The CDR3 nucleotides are TGTGCCTGGACAGGGGACACTGAAGCTTTCTTT.

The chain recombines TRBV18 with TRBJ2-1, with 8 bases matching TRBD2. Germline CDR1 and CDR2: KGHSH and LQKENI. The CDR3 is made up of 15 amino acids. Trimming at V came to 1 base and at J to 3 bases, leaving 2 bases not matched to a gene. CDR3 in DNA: TGTGCCAGCTCACCACTAGCGGGGATCTACAATGAGCAGTTCTTC. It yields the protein CASSPLAGIYNEQFF. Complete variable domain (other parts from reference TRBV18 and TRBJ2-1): NAGVMQNPRHLVRRRGQEARLRCSPMKGHSHVYWYRQLPEEGLKFMVYLQKENIIDESGMPKERFSAEFPKEGPSILRIQQVVRGDSAAYFCASSPLAGIYNEQFFGPGTRLTVL.

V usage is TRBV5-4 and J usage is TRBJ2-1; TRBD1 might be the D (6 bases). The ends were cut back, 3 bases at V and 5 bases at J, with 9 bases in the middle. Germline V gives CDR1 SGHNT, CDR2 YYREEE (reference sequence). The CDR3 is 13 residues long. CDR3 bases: TGTGCCAGCAGCTCTCACAGGGACAATGAGCAGTTCTTC. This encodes CASSSHRDNEQFF.

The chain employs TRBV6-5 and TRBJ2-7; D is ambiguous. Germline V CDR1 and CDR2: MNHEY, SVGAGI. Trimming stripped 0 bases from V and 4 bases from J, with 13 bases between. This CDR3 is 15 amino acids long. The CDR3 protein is CASSYSSQSGYEQYF. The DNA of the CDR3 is TGTGCCAGCAGTTACTCGTCGCAGTCCGGATACGAGCAGTACTTC.